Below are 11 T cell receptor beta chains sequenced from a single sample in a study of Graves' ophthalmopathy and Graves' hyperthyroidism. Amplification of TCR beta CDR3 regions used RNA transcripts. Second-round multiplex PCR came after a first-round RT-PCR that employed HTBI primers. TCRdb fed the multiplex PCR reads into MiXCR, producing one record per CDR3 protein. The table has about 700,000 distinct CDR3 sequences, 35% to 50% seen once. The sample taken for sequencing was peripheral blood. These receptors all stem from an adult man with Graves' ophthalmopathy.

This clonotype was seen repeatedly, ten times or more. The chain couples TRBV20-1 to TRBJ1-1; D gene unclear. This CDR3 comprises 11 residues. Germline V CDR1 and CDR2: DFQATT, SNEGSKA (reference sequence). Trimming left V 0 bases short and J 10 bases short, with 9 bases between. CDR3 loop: CSARDTVGAFF. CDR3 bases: TGCAGTGCTAGAGATACAGTAGGAGCTTTCTTT.

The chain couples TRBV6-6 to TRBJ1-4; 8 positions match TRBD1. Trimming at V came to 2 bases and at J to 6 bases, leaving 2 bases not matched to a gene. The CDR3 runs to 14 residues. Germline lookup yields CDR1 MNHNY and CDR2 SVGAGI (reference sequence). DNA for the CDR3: TGTGCCAGCAGTTACAGGACAGGGTATGAAAAACTGTTTTTT. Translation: CASSYRTGYEKLFF.

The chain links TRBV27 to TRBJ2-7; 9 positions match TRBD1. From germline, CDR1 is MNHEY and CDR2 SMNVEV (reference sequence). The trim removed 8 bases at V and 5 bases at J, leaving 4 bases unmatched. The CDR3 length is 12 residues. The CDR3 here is CASGTGLHEQYF. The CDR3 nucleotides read TGTGCCAGCGGGACAGGGCTACACGAGCAGTACTTC.

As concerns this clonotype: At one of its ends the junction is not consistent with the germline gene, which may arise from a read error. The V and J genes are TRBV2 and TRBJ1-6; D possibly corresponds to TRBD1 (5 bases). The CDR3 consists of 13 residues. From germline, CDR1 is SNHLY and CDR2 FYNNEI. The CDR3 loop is CASKWGGNSPLHF. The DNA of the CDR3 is TGCGCCAGCAAATGGGGGGGGAATTCACCCCTCCACTTT.

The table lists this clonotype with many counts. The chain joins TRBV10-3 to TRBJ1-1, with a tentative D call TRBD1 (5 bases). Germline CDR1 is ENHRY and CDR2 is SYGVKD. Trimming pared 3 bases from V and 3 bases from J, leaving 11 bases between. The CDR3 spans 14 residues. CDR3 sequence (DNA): TGTGCCATCAGTGACGAGGGGAAACACACTGAAGCTTTCTTT. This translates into CAISDEGKHTEAFF.

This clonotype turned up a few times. CDR3 coding DNA: TGTGCCAGCAGCCTCGAGACAGTCTACGAGCAGTACTTC. It codes for CASSLETVYEQYF. This rearrangement joins TRBV6-1 to TRBJ2-7; D perhaps matches TRBD1 (5 bases). This CDR3 is built from 13 residues. Trimming shortened V by 6 bases and J by 3 bases, and 12 bases separated the two germline ends. Germline-derived CDR1 and CDR2 are MNHNS and SASEGT.

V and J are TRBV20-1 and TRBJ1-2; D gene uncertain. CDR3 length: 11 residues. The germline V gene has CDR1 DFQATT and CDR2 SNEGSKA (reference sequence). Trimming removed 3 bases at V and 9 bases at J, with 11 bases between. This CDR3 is CSASGRLSYTF. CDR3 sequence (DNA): TGCAGTGCTAGTGGACGGCTAAGCTACACCTTC.

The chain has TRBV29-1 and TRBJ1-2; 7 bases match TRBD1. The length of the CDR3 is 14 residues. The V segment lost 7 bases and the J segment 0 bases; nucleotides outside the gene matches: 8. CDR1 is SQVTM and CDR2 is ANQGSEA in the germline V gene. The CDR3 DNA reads TGCAGCGCTGATACAGGGGACCCTAACTATGGCTACACCTTC. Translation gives CSADTGDPNYGYTF.

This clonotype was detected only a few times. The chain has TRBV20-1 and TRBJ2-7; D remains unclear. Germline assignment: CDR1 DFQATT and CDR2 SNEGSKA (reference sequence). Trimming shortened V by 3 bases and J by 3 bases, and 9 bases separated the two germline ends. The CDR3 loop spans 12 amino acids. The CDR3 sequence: CSASPYIYEQYF. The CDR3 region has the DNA TGCAGTGCTAGTCCTTATATCTACGAGCAGTACTTC.

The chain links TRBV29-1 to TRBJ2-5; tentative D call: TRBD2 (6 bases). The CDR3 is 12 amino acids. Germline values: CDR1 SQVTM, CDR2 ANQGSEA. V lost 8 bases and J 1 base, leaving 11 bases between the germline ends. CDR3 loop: CSLELAQETQYF. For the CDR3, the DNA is TGCAGCTTAGAACTAGCCCAAGAGACCCAGTACTTC.

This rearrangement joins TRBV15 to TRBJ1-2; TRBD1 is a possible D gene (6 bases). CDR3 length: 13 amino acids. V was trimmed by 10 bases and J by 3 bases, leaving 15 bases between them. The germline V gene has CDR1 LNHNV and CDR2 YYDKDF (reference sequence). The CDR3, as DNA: TGTGCCAGCACCGGGGGCACCTACTATGGCTACACCTTC. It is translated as CASTGGTYYGYTF.